This is a list of T cell receptor beta chains from one sample in a study of blood T cell repertoires in COVID-19. Assay: immunoSEQ multiplex PCR; the TCRdb copy retains only in-frame clones and omits some. Among approximately 50,000 clones listed, more than 70% were seen once. The sequencing sample was made of peripheral blood. These receptors came from a human donor in a cohort sampled during active COVID-19. The CDR3 runs from the conserved cysteine through the conserved F or W. Fields, in order: J gene, D gene, clone size, V gene, CDR3 protein, CDR3 DNA. A D gene is named only where the DNA matches it firmly. Part of the rows lack a size; the others show once, few, many or a class for expanded clones.

>TRBJ1-5|-|-|TRBV20-1
CSASPGRGVGQPQHF
TGCAGTGCTAGTCCGGGCAGGGGAGTTGGACAGCCCCAGCATTTT
>TRBJ2-2|-|-|TRBV10-1
CASSGHSNTGELFF
TGCGCCAGCAGTGGACACTCGAACACCGGGGAGCTGTTTTTT
>TRBJ2-1|TRBD2|once|TRBV6-2/TRBV6-3
CASSTIAGAPNEQFF
TGTGCCAGCAGTACAATAGCGGGAGCGCCGAATGAGCAGTTCTTC
>TRBJ1-3|-|-|TRBV24-1
CATRDRPNSGNTIYF
TGTGCCACCAGAGACAGACCAAACTCTGGAAACACCATATATTTT
>TRBJ2-3|-|once|TRBV7-9
CASSLGAPLTDTQYF
TGTGCCAGCAGCTTAGGTGCGCCTCTCACAGATACGCAGTATTTT
>TRBJ2-1|TRBD1|-|TRBV7-3
CASSLGGRDEQFF
TGTGCCAGCAGCCTAGGGGGCAGGGATGAGCAGTTCTTC
>TRBJ1-2|-|-|TRBV6-5
CASRPQGLNNYGYTF
TGTGCCAGCAGACCACAGGGCCTTAATAACTATGGCTACACCTTC
>TRBJ2-7|-|-|TRBV5-1
CASSVGQSYEQYF
TGCGCCAGCAGCGTAGGACAGAGCTACGAGCAGTACTTC
>TRBJ1-5|TRBD1|-|TRBV3-1/TRBV3-2
CASSPYRGGQPQHF
TGTGCCAGCAGCCCATACAGGGGGGGGCAGCCCCAGCATTTT
>TRBJ2-7|-|-|TRBV6-2/TRBV6-3
CASSYSYGSDYEQYF
TGTGCCAGCAGTTACTCGTACGGTAGCGACTACGAGCAGTACTTC
>TRBJ2-7|TRBD2|-|TRBV9
CASGVESGTSGNYEQYF
TGTGCCAGCGGCGTAGAGTCCGGGACTAGCGGGAACTACGAGCAGTACTTC
>TRBJ1-4|TRBD1|-|TRBV19
CASSVDRGTIEKLFF
TGTGCCAGTAGTGTCGACAGGGGGACCATAGAAAAACTGTTTTTT
>TRBJ2-1|-|-|TRBV28
CASAERRASSYNEQFF
TGTGCCAGCGCTGAGAGGCGGGCAAGCTCCTACAATGAGCAGTTCTTC
>TRBJ1-1|TRBD1|-|TRBV6-5
CASSYDGTGGPTFF
TGTGCCAGCAGTTACGATGGGACAGGGGGTCCAACTTTCTTT
>TRBJ1-2|-|-|TRBV15
CATSRDQRGPVSGYTF
TGTGCCACCAGCAGAGATCAGCGGGGGCCGGTGAGTGGCTACACCTTC
>TRBJ2-2|TRBD1|once|TRBV7-9
CASSWDSYNTGELFF
TGTGCCAGCAGCTGGGACAGTTATAACACCGGGGAGCTGTTTTTT
>TRBJ1-2|TRBD1|-|TRBV6-6
CASSYQTTGALIGYTF
TGTGCCAGCAGTTACCAAACGACAGGGGCACTTATTGGCTACACCTTC
>TRBJ2-6|TRBD1|-|TRBV4-1
CASSGQGWGPSGANVLTF
TGCGCCAGCAGTGGACAGGGCTGGGGGCCCTCTGGGGCCAACGTCCTGACTTTC
>TRBJ2-5|-|-|TRBV6-5
CASSYPTGGTQYF
TGTGCCAGCAGTTACCCCACCGGGGGGACCCAGTACTTC
>TRBJ2-3|TRBD2|-|TRBV3-1/TRBV3-2
CASSQDPGTSGGGQYF
TGTGCCAGCAGCCAAGATCCCGGGACTAGCGGGGGAGGGCAGTATTTT
>TRBJ2-7|-|-|TRBV6-5
CASRKPVSYEQYF
TGTGCCAGCAGGAAGCCCGTATCGTACGAGCAGTACTTC
>TRBJ2-5|TRBD2|-|TRBV4-3
CASSQDSGRGQETQYF
TGCGCCAGCAGCCAGGATAGCGGGAGGGGGCAAGAGACCCAGTACTTC
>TRBJ2-3|-|-|TRBV5-6
CASSSEGVGADTQYF
TGTGCCAGCAGCTCGGAGGGAGTTGGTGCAGATACGCAGTATTTT
>TRBJ1-1|-|-|TRBV19
CASSLLTQENTEAFF
TGTGCCAGTAGTCTCCTCACCCAGGAGAACACTGAAGCTTTCTTT
>TRBJ2-7|TRBD1|-|TRBV28
CASSSQGAAYEQYF
TGTGCCAGCAGTTCGCAGGGGGCGGCCTACGAGCAGTACTTC
>TRBJ2-5|TRBD2|once|TRBV6-5
CASSYSTGGFLGTQYF
TGTGCCAGCAGTTACTCAACCGGGGGGTTTCTCGGGACCCAGTACTTC
>TRBJ2-1|TRBD2|-|TRBV6-1
CASSEVTSVYNEQFF
TGTGCCAGCAGTGAAGTCACTAGCGTTTACAATGAGCAGTTCTTC
>TRBJ1-4|TRBD1|-|TRBV27
CASSPGQGHEKLFF
TGTGCCAGCAGTCCGGGACAGGGCCATGAAAAACTGTTTTTT
>TRBJ1-3|-|few|TRBV3-1/TRBV3-2
CASSPGDGSSGNTIYF
TGTGCCAGCAGCCCAGGGGACGGAAGCTCTGGAAACACCATATATTTT
>TRBJ2-7|-|-|TRBV7-2
CASSLEMGQVHEQYF
TGTGCCAGCAGCTTAGAGATGGGCCAGGTCCACGAGCAGTACTTC
>TRBJ1-1|-|-|TRBV18
CASSQAADAEAFF
TGTGCCAGCTCGCAGGCAGCCGACGCTGAAGCTTTCTTT
>TRBJ2-7|TRBD2|-|TRBV3-1/TRBV3-2
CASSLQAPGTSGSYEQYF
TGTGCCAGCAGCCTCCAAGCGCCCGGGACTAGCGGCTCCTACGAGCAGTACTTC
>TRBJ2-7|TRBD1|-|TRBV10-3
CAISERQGGVGEQYF
TGTGCCATCAGTGAGCGACAGGGTGGTGTGGGCGAGCAGTACTTC
>TRBJ1-2|TRBD1|-|TRBV18
CASRTSPGQGPSGYTF
TGTGCCAGCAGGACCTCGCCGGGACAGGGGCCAAGTGGCTACACCTTC
>TRBJ2-1|-|-|TRBV6-6
CASTAIGSYNEQFF
TGTGCCAGCACCGCGATCGGCTCCTACAATGAGCAGTTCTTC
>TRBJ2-1|-|once|TRBV28
CASSFFLVGLGSYNEQFF
TGTGCCAGCAGTTTCTTCCTAGTTGGGTTGGGCTCCTACAATGAGCAGTTCTTC
>TRBJ2-1|TRBD2|-|TRBV7-9
CASSPSRTSGGYDEQFF
TGTGCCAGCAGCCCCAGCCGGACTAGCGGGGGGTATGATGAGCAGTTCTTC
>TRBJ2-7|TRBD1|-|TRBV10-3
CAIRETGAYEQYF
TGTGCCATCAGAGAGACAGGGGCCTACGAGCAGTACTTC
>TRBJ2-5|TRBD2|-|TRBV18
CASSPERGIQETQYF
TGTGCCAGCTCACCAGAGCGGGGAATCCAAGAGACCCAGTACTTC
>TRBJ1-3|-|-|TRBV7-3
CASSLTGPGNTIYF
TGTGCCAGCAGCTTAACGGGGCCTGGAAACACCATATATTTT
>TRBJ2-7|-|-|TRBV7-2
CASSLVTYFNSYEQYF
TGTGCCAGCAGCTTAGTGACATACTTTAACTCCTACGAGCAGTACTTC
>TRBJ1-6|-|-|TRBV19
CAVGGPGNSPLHF
TGTGCCGTGGGGGGGCCCGGGAATTCACCCCTCCACTTT